This TCR beta chain emerged from a study of PD-1 blockade in classical Hodgkin lymphoma. Clones were sequenced by immunoSEQ multiplex PCR, and TCRdb holds only the in-frame ones, with some missing. Seen here are approximately 99,000 clones, 75% to 85% observed once, and the top ten hold approximately 15%. This clone came up a few times. Every patient was affected by relapse after autologous stem cell transplantation, while exposure to brentuximab vedotin was not uniform. V trimming: 4 bases; J trimming: 2 bases; junction bases outside the gene matches: 5. The CDR3 length is 15 residues. CDR1 is LGHNA and CDR2 is YSLEER in the germline V gene.

J is TRBJ2-1 and V is TRBV4-3, with TRBD2 identical over 7 bases. The specimen comprised peripheral blood mononuclear cells (PBMCs), sampled before the second cycle of nivolumab. The sequence came from a human donor with classical Hodgkin lymphoma. CDR3 bases: TGCGCCAGCAGCCCCTCTAGCGGTACCTACAATGAGCAGTTCTTC. This codes for CASSPSSGTYNEQFF.